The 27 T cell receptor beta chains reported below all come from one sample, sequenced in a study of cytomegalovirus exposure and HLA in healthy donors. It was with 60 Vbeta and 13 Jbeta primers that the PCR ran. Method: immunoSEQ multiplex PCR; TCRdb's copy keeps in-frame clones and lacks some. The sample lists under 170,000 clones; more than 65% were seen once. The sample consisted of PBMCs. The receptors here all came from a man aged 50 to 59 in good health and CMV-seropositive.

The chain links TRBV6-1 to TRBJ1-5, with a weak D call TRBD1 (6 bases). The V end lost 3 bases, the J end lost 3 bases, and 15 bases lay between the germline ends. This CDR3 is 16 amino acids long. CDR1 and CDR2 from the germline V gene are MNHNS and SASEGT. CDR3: CASSDRVRGSNQPQHF. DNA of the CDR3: TGTGCCAGCAGTGATAGAGTGAGGGGGTCCAATCAGCCCCAGCATTTT.

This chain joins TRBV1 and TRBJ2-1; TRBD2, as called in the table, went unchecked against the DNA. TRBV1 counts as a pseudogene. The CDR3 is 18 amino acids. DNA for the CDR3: TGCACCAGCGTCAATTCTGGTCGACGACTTAACTCCTACAATGAGCAGTTCTTC. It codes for CTSVNSGRRLNSYNEQFF.

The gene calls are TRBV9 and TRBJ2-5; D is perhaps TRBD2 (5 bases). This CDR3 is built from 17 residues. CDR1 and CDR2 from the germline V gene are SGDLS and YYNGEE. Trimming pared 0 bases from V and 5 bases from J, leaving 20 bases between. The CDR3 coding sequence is TGTGCCAGCAGCGTAGGGCTCCCGGGGAGCGTTTCGGAGACCCAGTACTTC. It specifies CASSVGLPGSVSETQYF.

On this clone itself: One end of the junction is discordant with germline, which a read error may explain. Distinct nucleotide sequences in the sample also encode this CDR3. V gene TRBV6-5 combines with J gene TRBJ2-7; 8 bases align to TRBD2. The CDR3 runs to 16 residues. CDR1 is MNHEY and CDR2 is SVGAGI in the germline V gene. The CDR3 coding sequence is TGCGCCAGCAGTTCCCGACTAGCGACAATTACCTACGAGCAGTACTTC. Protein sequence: CASSSRLATITYEQYF.

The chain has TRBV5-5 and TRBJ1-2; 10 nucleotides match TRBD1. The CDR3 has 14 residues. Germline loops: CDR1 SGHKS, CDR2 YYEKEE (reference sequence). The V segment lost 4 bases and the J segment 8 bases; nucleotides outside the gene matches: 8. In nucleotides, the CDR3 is TGTGCCAGCAGCCAGACAGGGGGCTTATGGGGCTACACCTTC. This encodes CASSQTGGLWGYTF.

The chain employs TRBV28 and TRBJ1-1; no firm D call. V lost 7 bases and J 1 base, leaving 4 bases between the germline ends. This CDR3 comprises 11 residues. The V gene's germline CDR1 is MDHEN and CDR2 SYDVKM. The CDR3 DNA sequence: TGTGCCAGCATCAGGAACACTGAAGCTTTCTTT. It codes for CASIRNTEAFF.

Written as DNA, the CDR3 is TGTGCCAGCAGTTTATTCCGGGGAGGAGGAAACACCATATATTTT. This codes for CASSLFRGGGNTIYF. The chain recombines TRBV28 with TRBJ1-3; no reliable D call. The CDR3 runs to 15 residues. Germline assignment: CDR1 MDHEN and CDR2 SYDVKM. V gave up 1 base and J gave up 4 bases, with 11 bases separating them.

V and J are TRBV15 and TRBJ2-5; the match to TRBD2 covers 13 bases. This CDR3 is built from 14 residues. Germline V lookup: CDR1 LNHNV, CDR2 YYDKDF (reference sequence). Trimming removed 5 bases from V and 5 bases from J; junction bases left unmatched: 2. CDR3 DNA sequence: TGTGCCACCAGCGGGGGACTAGCGGGGGAGACCCAGTACTTC. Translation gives CATSGGLAGETQYF.

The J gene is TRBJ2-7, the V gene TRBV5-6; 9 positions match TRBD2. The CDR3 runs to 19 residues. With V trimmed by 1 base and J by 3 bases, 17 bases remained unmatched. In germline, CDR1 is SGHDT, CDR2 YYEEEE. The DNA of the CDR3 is TGTGCCAGCAGCTTGAAGTGGGGGATGATTAGCGGGAGAGTCTACGAGCAGTACTTC. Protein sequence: CASSLKWGMISGRVYEQYF.

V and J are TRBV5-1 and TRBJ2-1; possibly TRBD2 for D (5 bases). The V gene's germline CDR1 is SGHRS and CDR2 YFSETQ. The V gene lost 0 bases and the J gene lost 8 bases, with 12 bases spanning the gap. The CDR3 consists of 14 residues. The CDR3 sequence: CASSLERVPHEQFF. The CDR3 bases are TGCGCCAGCAGCTTGGAGAGGGTCCCCCATGAGCAGTTCTTC.

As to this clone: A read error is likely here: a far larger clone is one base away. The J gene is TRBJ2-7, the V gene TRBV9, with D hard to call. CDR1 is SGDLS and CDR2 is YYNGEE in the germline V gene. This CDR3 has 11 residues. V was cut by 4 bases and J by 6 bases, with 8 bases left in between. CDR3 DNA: TGTGCCAGCAGCTTAGTCTCCGAGCAGTACTTC. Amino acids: CASSLVSEQYF.

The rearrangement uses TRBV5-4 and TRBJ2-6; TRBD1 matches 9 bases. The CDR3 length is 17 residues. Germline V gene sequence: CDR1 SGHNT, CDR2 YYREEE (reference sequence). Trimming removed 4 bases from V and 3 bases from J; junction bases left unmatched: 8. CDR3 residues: CASSAKQGAYGANVLTF. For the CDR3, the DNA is TGTGCCAGCAGCGCCAAACAGGGGGCGTATGGGGCCAACGTCCTGACTTTC.

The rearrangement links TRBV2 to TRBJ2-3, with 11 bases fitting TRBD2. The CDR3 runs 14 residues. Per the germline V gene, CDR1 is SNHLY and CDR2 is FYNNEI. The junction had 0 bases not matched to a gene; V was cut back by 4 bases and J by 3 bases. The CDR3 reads CASSGLAGTDTQYF. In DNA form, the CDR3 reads TGTGCCAGCAGTGGACTAGCGGGAACAGATACGCAGTATTTT.

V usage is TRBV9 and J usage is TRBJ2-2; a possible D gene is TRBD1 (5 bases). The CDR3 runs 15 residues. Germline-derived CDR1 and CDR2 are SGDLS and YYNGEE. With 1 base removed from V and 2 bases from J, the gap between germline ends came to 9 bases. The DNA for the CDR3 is TGTGCCAGCAGCGTAATGACAGCCAACACCGGGGAGCTGTTTTTT. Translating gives CASSVMTANTGELFF.

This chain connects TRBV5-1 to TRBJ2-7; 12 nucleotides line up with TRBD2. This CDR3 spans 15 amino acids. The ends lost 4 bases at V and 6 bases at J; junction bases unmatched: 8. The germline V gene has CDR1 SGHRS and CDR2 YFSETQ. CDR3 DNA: TGCGCCAGCAGCCGACGACTAGCGGGAGTCGGCGAGCAGTACTTC. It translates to CASSRRLAGVGEQYF.

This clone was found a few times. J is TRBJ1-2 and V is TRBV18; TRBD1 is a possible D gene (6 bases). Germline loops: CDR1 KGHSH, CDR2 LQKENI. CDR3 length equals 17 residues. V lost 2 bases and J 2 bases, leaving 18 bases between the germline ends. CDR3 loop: CASSPFDIGQTNYGYTF. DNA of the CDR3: TGTGCCAGCTCACCATTTGACATCGGACAGACCAACTATGGCTACACCTTC.

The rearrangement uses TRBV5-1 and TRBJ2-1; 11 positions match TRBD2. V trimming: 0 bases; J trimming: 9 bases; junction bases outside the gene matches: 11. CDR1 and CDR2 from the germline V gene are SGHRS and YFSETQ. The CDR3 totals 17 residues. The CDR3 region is CASSLASGGPSSGEQFF. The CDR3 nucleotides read TGCGCCAGCAGCTTGGCTAGCGGGGGGCCGTCATCCGGTGAGCAGTTCTTC. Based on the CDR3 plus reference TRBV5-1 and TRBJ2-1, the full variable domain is KAGVTQTPRYLIKTRGQQVTLSCSPISGHRSVSWYQQTPGQGLQFLFEYFSETQRNKGNFPGRFSGRQFSNSRSEMNVSTLELGDSALYLCASSLASGGPSSGEQFFGPGTRLTVL.

The CDR3 here is CAWSRWTSGTLNTDTQYF. For the CDR3, the DNA is TGTGCCTGGAGTCGATGGACTAGCGGGACACTCAACACAGATACGCAGTATTTT. The gene calls are TRBV30 and TRBJ2-3; 12 nucleotides agree with TRBD2. CDR1 is GTSNPN and CDR2 is SVGIG in the germline V gene (reference sequence). V trimming: 2 bases; J trimming: 2 bases; junction bases outside the gene matches: 11. The CDR3 is 18 residues long.

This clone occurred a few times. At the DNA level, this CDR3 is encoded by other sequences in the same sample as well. Here the CDR3 reads CASSAGPYNSPLHF. CDR3 sequence (DNA): TGTGCCAGCAGTGCAGGGCCTTATAATTCACCCCTCCACTTT. The chain uses TRBV6-1 and TRBJ1-6; possible D gene TRBD1, 5 bases. Germline V gene data show CDR1 as MNHNS and CDR2 as SASEGT. The CDR3 totals 14 residues. Trimming removed 4 bases from V and 4 bases from J, with 8 bases in between.

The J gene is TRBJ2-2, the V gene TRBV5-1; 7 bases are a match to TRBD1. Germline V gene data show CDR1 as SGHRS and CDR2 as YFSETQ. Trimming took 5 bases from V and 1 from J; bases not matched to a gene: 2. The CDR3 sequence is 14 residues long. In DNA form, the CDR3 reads TGCGCCAGCAGATGGACAGGGAACACCGGGGAGCTGTTTTTT. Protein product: CASRWTGNTGELFF.

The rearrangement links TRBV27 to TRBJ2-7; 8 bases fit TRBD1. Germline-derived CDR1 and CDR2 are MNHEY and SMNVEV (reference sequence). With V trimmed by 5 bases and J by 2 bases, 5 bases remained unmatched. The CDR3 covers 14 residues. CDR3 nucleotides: TGTGCCAGCAGTCGGACAGGGCCCCCCTACGAGCAGTACTTC. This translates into CASSRTGPPYEQYF.

Here the CDR3 reads CASSLGRQGWVETQYF. The DNA for the CDR3 is TGTGCCAGCAGCTTAGGACGACAGGGGTGGGTAGAGACCCAGTACTTC. V gene TRBV7-8 combines with J gene TRBJ2-5, with 8 bases aligning to TRBD1. V dropped 1 base and J dropped 4; count of bases not matched to a gene: 8. The CDR3 spans 16 residues. Per germline, CDR1 SGHVS and CDR2 FQNEAQ.

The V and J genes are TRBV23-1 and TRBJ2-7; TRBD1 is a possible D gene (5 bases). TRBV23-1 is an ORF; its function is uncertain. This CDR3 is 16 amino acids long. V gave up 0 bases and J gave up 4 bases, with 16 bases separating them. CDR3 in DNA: TGCGCCAGCAGTCAATCCCGACAGCCCTCGGTTTACGAGCAGTACTTC. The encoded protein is CASSQSRQPSVYEQYF.

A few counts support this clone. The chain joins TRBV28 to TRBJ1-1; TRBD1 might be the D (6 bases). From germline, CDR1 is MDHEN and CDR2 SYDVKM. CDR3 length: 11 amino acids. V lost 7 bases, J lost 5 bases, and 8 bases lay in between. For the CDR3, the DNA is TGTGCCAGCAATACAGGGACTGAAGCTTTCTTT. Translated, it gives CASNTGTEAFF.

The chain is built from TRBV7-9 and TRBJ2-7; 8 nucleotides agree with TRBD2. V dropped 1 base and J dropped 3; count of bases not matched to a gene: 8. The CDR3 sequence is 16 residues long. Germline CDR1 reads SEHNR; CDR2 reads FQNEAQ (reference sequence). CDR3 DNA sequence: TGTGCCAGCAGCTTAGGGCTTACAGCGGGAGACTACGAGCAGTACTTC. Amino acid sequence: CASSLGLTAGDYEQYF.

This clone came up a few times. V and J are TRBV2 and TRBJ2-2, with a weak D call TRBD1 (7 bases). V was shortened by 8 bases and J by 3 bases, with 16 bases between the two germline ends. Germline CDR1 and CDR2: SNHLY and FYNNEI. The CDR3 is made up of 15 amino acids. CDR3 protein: CASRGPGGYTGELFF. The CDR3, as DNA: TGTGCCAGCCGCGGACCAGGGGGGTACACCGGGGAGCTGTTTTTT. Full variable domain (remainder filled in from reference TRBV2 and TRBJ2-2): EPEVTQTPSHQVTQMGQEVILRCVPISNHLYFYWYRQILGQKVEFLVSFYNNEISEKSEIFDDQFSVERPDGSNFTLKIRSTKLEDSAMYFCASRGPGGYTGELFFGEGSRLTVL.

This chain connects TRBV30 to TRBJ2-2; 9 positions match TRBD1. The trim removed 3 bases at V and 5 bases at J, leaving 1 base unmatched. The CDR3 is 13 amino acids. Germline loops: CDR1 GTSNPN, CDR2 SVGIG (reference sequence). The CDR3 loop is CAWRDRGTGELFF. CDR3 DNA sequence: TGTGCCTGGAGGGACAGGGGAACCGGGGAGCTGTTTTTT.